This is a list of T cell receptor beta chains from one sample in a study of CD8+ T cells in alopecia areata. Profiled with immunoSEQ multiplex PCR; TCRdb holds only in-frame clones, not every one. This sample has about 7,900 clones, with around 55% found just once. The sequencing here drew on skin, taken at week 0. These receptors originate from a human donor with alopecia areata. CDR3s include the opening cysteine and the closing phenylalanine or tryptophan. D genes are given only for firm matches. Size values are once, few and many counts, or a class for expanded clones, and some rows have none.

clone_size: NA; v_call: TRBV5-5; j_call: TRBJ2-5; d_call: TRBD1; cdr3_nt: TGTGCCAGCAGGACAGGGTGGATGGAGACCCAGTACTTC; cdr3_aa: CASRTGWMETQYF
clone_size: few; v_call: TRBV20-1; j_call: TRBJ2-7; d_call: NA; cdr3_nt: TGCAGTGCTCCTTCCATGGACGAGCAGTACTTC; cdr3_aa: CSAPSMDEQYF
clone_size: NA; v_call: TRBV28; j_call: TRBJ1-2; d_call: NA; cdr3_nt: TGTGCCAGCAGTTTCCAGGGTATTGTAGGACGCTATGGCTACACCTTC; cdr3_aa: CASSFQGIVGRYGYTF
clone_size: NA; v_call: TRBV30; j_call: TRBJ2-2; d_call: TRBD1; cdr3_nt: TGTGCCTGGGGGGGCCCGGACAGGAGGTCCGGGGAGCTGTTTTTT; cdr3_aa: CAWGGPDRRSGELFF
clone_size: NA; v_call: TRBV29-1; j_call: TRBJ2-1; d_call: NA; cdr3_nt: TGCAGCGTTGAAGTAAGGACCAACTCCTACAATGAGCAGTTCTTC; cdr3_aa: CSVEVRTNSYNEQFF
clone_size: NA; v_call: TRBV2; j_call: TRBJ1-1; d_call: TRBD1; cdr3_nt: TGTGCCATCACGGGACAGGTTATGAACACTGAAGCTTTCTTT; cdr3_aa: CAITGQVMNTEAFF
clone_size: NA; v_call: TRBV6-5; j_call: TRBJ2-7; d_call: NA; cdr3_nt: TGTGCCAGCAGTTACAGGGTAGCCTACGAGCAGTACTTC; cdr3_aa: CASSYRVAYEQYF
clone_size: NA; v_call: TRBV7-2; j_call: TRBJ1-4; d_call: NA; cdr3_nt: TGTGCCAGCAGCTTATCTGGAACTAATGAAAAACTGTTTTTT; cdr3_aa: CASSLSGTNEKLFF
clone_size: NA; v_call: TRBV25-1; j_call: TRBJ2-3; d_call: TRBD2; cdr3_nt: TGTGCCAGCAGTGAATGGTTAGCGGGATCGGATACGCAGTATTTT; cdr3_aa: CASSEWLAGSDTQYF
clone_size: NA; v_call: TRBV11-2; j_call: TRBJ2-2; d_call: TRBD2; cdr3_nt: TGTGCCAGCAGCTTATTACAGCGGGAGCGGTACACCGGGGAGCTGTTTTTT; cdr3_aa: CASSLLQRERYTGELFF
clone_size: NA; v_call: TRBV19; j_call: TRBJ1-4; d_call: NA; cdr3_nt: TGTGCCAGTATCGGGGCCGGTTGGAAACTGTTTTTT; cdr3_aa: CASIGAGWKLFF
clone_size: once; v_call: TRBV19; j_call: TRBJ2-6; d_call: NA; cdr3_nt: TGTGCCAGTAGTTACTTATTGACAAATCACAAAAGTCGGGCCAACGTCCTGACTTTC; cdr3_aa: CASSYLLTNHKSRANVLTF
clone_size: few; v_call: TRBV28; j_call: TRBJ2-1; d_call: TRBD1; cdr3_nt: TGTGCCAGCAGCCTAACAGGGGACAATGAGCAGTTCTTC; cdr3_aa: CASSLTGDNEQFF
clone_size: NA; v_call: TRBV6-1; j_call: TRBJ2-3; d_call: NA; cdr3_nt: TGTGCCAGCAGTGAAGCGGGCGGGACCACAGATACGCAGTATTTT; cdr3_aa: CASSEAGGTTDTQYF
clone_size: once; v_call: TRBV29-1; j_call: TRBJ2-2; d_call: TRBD2; cdr3_nt: TGCAGCGTTATGGGACTAGCGGGAGCCGGGGAGCTGTTTTTT; cdr3_aa: CSVMGLAGAGELFF
clone_size: NA; v_call: TRBV7-2; j_call: TRBJ2-1; d_call: TRBD2; cdr3_nt: TGTGCCAGCAGCACGGGACTAGCGGGAGTATATGAGCAGTTCTTC; cdr3_aa: CASSTGLAGVYEQFF
clone_size: NA; v_call: TRBV2; j_call: TRBJ2-3; d_call: NA; cdr3_nt: TGTGCCAGCAGTCGGACTTTTACTAGCACAGATACGCAGTATTTT; cdr3_aa: CASSRTFTSTDTQYF
clone_size: NA; v_call: TRBV2; j_call: TRBJ2-7; d_call: NA; cdr3_nt: TGTGCCAGCAGTGATTTCGGGGTCGAGGAGCAGTACTTC; cdr3_aa: CASSDFGVEEQYF
clone_size: few; v_call: TRBV7-2; j_call: TRBJ1-1; d_call: TRBD1; cdr3_nt: TGTGCCAGCAGCTCGCGACAGGGACGCTTCGAAGCTTTCTTT; cdr3_aa: CASSSRQGRFEAFF
clone_size: NA; v_call: TRBV7-2; j_call: TRBJ2-3; d_call: NA; cdr3_nt: TGTGCCAGCAGCTCAGACGGGGTAGATACGCAGTATTTT; cdr3_aa: CASSSDGVDTQYF